The sequence of this T cell receptor beta chain was determined in a study of Graves' ophthalmopathy and Graves' hyperthyroidism. Study conclusions and caveats: The model's ophthalmopathy progression predictions had approximately 69% sensitivity and approximately 72% specificity. Most thyroid clonotypes expanded beyond 0.001 frequency were also found in blood.

Ten or more counts support this clonotype. The target antigen is unknown. Germline V gene lookup returns CDR1 ENHRY and CDR2 SYGVKD. Losses at the gene ends were 6 bases for V and 3 bases for J; bases not matched to a gene: 3. The CDR3 spans 13 residues. Patients in the hyperthyroidism group, adults aged 18 to 65, were newly diagnosed, under 2 months' duration. Clinical symptoms, serum thyroxine, TRAb, thyroid ultrasound and orbital computed tomography were relied on for diagnosis. Beta-chain TCR CDR3 regions were amplified from RNA transcripts. The workflow started with a first-round RT-PCR run with HTBI primers and then moved on to a second-round multiplex PCR. From the multiplex PCR reads, TCRdb called clonotypes with MiXCR, one entry per CDR3 protein. The table has 400,000 to 450,000 distinct CDR3 sequences, around 20% seen once; the top ten hold roughly 3%.

The genes are TRBV10-3 and TRBJ2-7; 9 bases fit TRBD1. This receptor was obtained from a woman in her late teens or twenties with stable Graves' hyperthyroidism. The specimen sequenced was peripheral blood. The CDR3 sequence is CAIRGQGRYEQYF. CDR3 DNA: TGTGCCATCAGGGGACAGGGCCGCTACGAGCAGTACTTC.